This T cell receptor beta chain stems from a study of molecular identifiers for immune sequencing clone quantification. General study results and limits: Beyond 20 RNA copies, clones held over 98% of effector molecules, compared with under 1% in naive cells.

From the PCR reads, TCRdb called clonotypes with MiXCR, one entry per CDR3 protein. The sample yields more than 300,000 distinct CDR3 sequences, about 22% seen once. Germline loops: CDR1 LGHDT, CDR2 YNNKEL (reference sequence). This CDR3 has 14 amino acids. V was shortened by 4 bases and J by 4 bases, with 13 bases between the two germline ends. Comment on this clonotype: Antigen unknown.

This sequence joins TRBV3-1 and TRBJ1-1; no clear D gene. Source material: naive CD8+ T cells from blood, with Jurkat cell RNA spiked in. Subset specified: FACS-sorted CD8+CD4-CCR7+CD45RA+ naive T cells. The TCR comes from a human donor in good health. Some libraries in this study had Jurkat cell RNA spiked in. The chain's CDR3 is CASSRLEGSTEAFF. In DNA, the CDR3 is TGTGCCAGCAGCCGACTGGAGGGTTCCACTGAAGCTTTCTTT.